This T cell receptor (beta chain) was retrieved from a study of memory CD4+ T cells and cytomegalovirus serostatus. General observations from the study: Of 150 to 200 reported CMV TCRbeta sequences, 55 to 80 were found in memory CD4+ repertoires.

Trimming took 4 bases from V and 4 from J, leaving 14 bases between them. CDR1 and CDR2 (germline): SNHLY, FYNNEI. The CDR3 has 15 amino acids. Single viable CD3+CD4+CD8-CD45RO+ cells were sorted as the memory CD4+ T cells. Profiling relied on immunoSEQ multiplex PCR, and the TCRdb table lists in-frame clones only, not all of them. The profile covers 84,000 or so clones, with 75% to 90% appearing a single time and around 0.78% taken by the ten largest. Only a few counts were recorded for this clone. Its target is unknown. The receptor was isolated from an adult in good health and CMV-seronegative. Sequenced input: memory CD4+ T cells from blood. The V and J genes are TRBV2 and TRBJ2-1; TRBD1 or TRBD2 may be the D gene (6 bases each). The CDR3 DNA reads TGTGCCAGCAGTGGTCTGGGGGGCCGTTACAATGAGCAGTTCTTC. This gives the protein CASSGLGGRYNEQFF.